This TCR beta chain was documented in a study of T cell repertoires in aging, cancer and after chemotherapy. At the level of the study: Donor ages fell into six groups from 30 or younger up to 70 or older. Over several months to years, re-sampled healthy donor repertoires clearly shared clones. The whole study produced a dataset of millions of TCR reads. Overall study findings and caveats: Across the chemotherapy interval, each cancer cohort showed higher median generation probability, suggesting thymic rebound.

Germline CDR1 is SGHRS and CDR2 is YFSETQ. The CDR3 length is 14 residues. V lost 4 bases and J lost 2, with 12 bases in between. A mixed TRB-A/B primer pool amplified rearranged TRB by multiplex touch-down PCR. TCRdb re-called the multiplex PCR reads with MiXCR, one entry per CDR3 protein. This repertoire shows some 10,000 distinct CDR3 sequences, approximately 37% found once; its top ten account for under 2%. This clonotype was seen only a few times. Its cognate antigen is unknown. Amplification of TCR beta used genomic DNA extracted from peripheral blood. This chain connects TRBV5-1 to TRBJ1-2; D may be TRBD1 (5 bases). Sequencing was performed on blood. This receptor was identified in a human donor in good health. As DNA, the CDR3 is TGCGCCAGCAGCCTAAATGGGGACAACTATGGCTACACCTTC. Residues: CASSLNGDNYGYTF.